These T cell receptor beta chains were read from a single sample in a study of tumor and adjacent non-tumor tissue in lung cancer. MiXCR was run by TCRdb on the multiplex PCR reads, yielding one entry per CDR3 protein. The sample has around 66,000 distinct CDR3 sequences; more than 70% are singletons. Material for sequencing was lung tumor tissue. These receptors were taken from a man aged 55 to 69 with non-small cell lung cancer. The CDR3 runs from the conserved cysteine through the conserved F or W. Fields, in order: clone size, D gene, J gene, V gene, CDR3 protein, CDR3 DNA. A D gene is named only where the DNA matches it firmly. Only some rows state a clone size, as once, few, many or a class for expanded clones.

size: NA; D: NA; J: TRBJ2-7; V: TRBV20-1; CDR3: CTANSAVNSYEQYF; DNA: TGCACTGCTAACTCGGCGGTTAACTCCTACGAGCAGTACTTT
size: many; D: NA; J: TRBJ2-2; V: TRBV24-1; CDR3: CATSDMGTANTGELFF; DNA: TGTGCCACCAGTGACATGGGGACGGCGAACACCGGGGAGCTGTTTTTT
size: NA; D: NA; J: TRBJ2-7; V: TRBV20-1; CDR3: CSANSGSFHEQYF; DNA: TGCAGTGCTAATAGTGGGAGCTTCCACGAGCAGTACTTC
size: NA; D: NA; J: TRBJ1-5; V: TRBV20-1; CDR3: CSAGIPLRSNQPQHF; DNA: TGCAGTGCGGGAATTCCCCTCCGCAGTAATCAGCCCCAGCATTTT
size: once; D: NA; J: TRBJ2-1; V: TRBV20-1; CDR3: CSAHPTHSSFNEQFF; DNA: TGCAGTGCCCACCCGACTCACAGCTCCTTCAACGAGCAGTTCTTC
size: NA; D: TRBD2; J: TRBJ2-1; V: TRBV5-6; CDR3: CASSLVPGGYNEQFF; DNA: TGTGCCAGCAGCCTGGTTCCGGGAGGCTACAATGAGCAGTTCTTC
size: NA; D: TRBD1; J: TRBJ1-5; V: TRBV18; CDR3: CASSPVGQGKQPQHF; DNA: TGTGCCAGCTCACCGGTGGGACAGGGGAAACAGCCCCAGCATTTT
size: few; D: NA; J: TRBJ2-3; V: TRBV5-1; CDR3: CASSSNREATDTQYF; DNA: TGCGCCAGCAGCTCTAACAGGGAAGCCACAGATACGCAGTATTTT
size: NA; D: NA; J: TRBJ2-5; V: TRBV20-1; CDR3: CNARDLHLRAETQYF; DNA: TGCAATGCTCGGGACTTGCACCTACGGGCAGAGACCCAGTACTTC
size: once; D: NA; J: TRBJ1-5; V: TRBV6-5; CDR3: CVSSSTWGSQLQHF; DNA: TGTGTCAGCAGTTCAACATGGGGCTCTCAGCTCCAGCATTTT
size: once; D: NA; J: TRBJ1-1; V: TRBV6-5; CDR3: CASSWTENTEALF; DNA: TGTGCCAGCAGTTGGACGGAGAATACTGAAGCTTTATTT
size: NA; D: NA; J: TRBJ1-5; V: TRBV5-5; CDR3: CASSLVGGVSSQPQHF; DNA: TGTGCCAGCAGCTTGGTCGGGGGGGTCAGCAGTCAGCCCCAGCATTTT
size: NA; D: TRBD2; J: TRBJ2-3; V: TRBV20-1; CDR3: CGAPLAGGIDTQYF; DNA: TGCGGTGCCCCACTAGCGGGAGGGATAGATACGCAGTATTTT
size: NA; D: TRBD2; J: TRBJ2-1; V: TRBV29-1; CDR3: CSVPRGAGVSYHEQFF; DNA: TGCAGCGTGCCGCGGGGGGCGGGAGTCTCCTACCATGAGCAATTCTTC
size: few; D: TRBD1; J: TRBJ2-5; V: TRBV20-1; CDR3: CSVRTGRETQYF; DNA: TGCAGTGTTAGGACAGGACGAGAGACCCAGTACTTC
size: NA; D: NA; J: TRBJ2-7; V: TRBV29-1; CDR3: CSGRTGAYDQYF; DNA: TGCAGCGGAAGGACGGGGGCCTACGACCAGTACTTC
size: NA; D: NA; J: TRBJ2-5; V: TRBV20-1; CDR3: CSAQFQETEYF; DNA: TGCAGTGCTCAATTCCAAGAGACCGAGTACTTC
size: NA; D: NA; J: TRBJ2-3; V: TRBV6-1; CDR3: CASSSRGSTDTQYF; DNA: TGTGCCAGCAGTTCGAGGGGTTCGACAGATACGCAGTATTTT
size: NA; D: NA; J: TRBJ2-3; V: TRBV29-1; CDR3: CGVDPSTRGADTHYF; DNA: TGCGGCGTTGACCCCAGTACAAGGGGCGCAGATACGCATTATTTT
size: NA; D: NA; J: TRBJ2-3; V: TRBV6-5; CDR3: CVSSEGQGSTDTQYF; DNA: TGTGTCAGCAGTGAGGGGCAGGGGAGCACAGATACGCAGTATTTT
size: NA; D: NA; J: TRBJ2-3; V: TRBV20-1; CDR3: CGATILVGLTDTQYF; DNA: TGCGGTGCTACTATTCTAGTAGGGTTGACAGATACGCAGTATTTT
size: NA; D: NA; J: TRBJ2-2; V: TRBV6-5; CDR3: CASSYSTRYTGELYF; DNA: TGTGCCAGCAGTTACTCCACCCGTTACACCGGGGAGCTGTATTTT
size: NA; D: NA; J: TRBJ2-1; V: TRBV29-1; CDR3: CSVVFWTNGSPYNEQFF; DNA: TGCAGCGTTGTATTTTGGACTAATGGGAGCCCCTACAATGAGCAGTTCTTC
size: NA; D: NA; J: TRBJ2-7; V: TRBV29-1; CDR3: CSIEEPHGTTSYEQYF; DNA: TGCAGCATTGAAGAGCCCCACGGGACAACATCCTACGAGCAGTACTTC
size: many; D: TRBD2; J: TRBJ2-1; V: TRBV20-1; CDR3: CSAAGRAPFNEQFF; DNA: TGCAGTGCCGCCGGGAGGGCCCCCTTCAATGAGCAGTTCTTC
size: NA; D: TRBD2; J: TRBJ2-1; V: TRBV25-1; CDR3: CASSVGLARDEQFF; DNA: TGTGCCAGCAGTGTGGGACTAGCAAGGGATGAGCAGTTCTTC
size: NA; D: NA; J: TRBJ2-1; V: TRBV6-1; CDR3: CASKNTWGSYNEKFF; DNA: TGTGCCAGCAAGAACACTTGGGGCTCCTACAATGAGAAGTTCTTC
size: NA; D: TRBD2; J: TRBJ2-7; V: TRBV20-1; CDR3: CSALFPPRVGTSGRALPYEQYF; DNA: TGCAGTGCCCTGTTCCCCCCCCGTGTTGGGACTAGCGGGAGGGCCCTTCCTTACGAGCAGTACTTC
size: NA; D: NA; J: TRBJ2-6; V: TRBV6-1; CDR3: CASDVSGAGANVLTF; DNA: TGTGCCAGCGACGTGTCAGGGGCTGGGGCCAACGTCCTGACTTTC
size: few; D: TRBD2; J: TRBJ2-3; V: TRBV5-1; CDR3: CASSRSGLAGGLSDTQYF; DNA: TGCGCCAGCAGCCGTTCGGGACTAGCGGGAGGATTGTCAGATACGCAGTATTTT
size: NA; D: NA; J: TRBJ2-7; V: TRBV20-1; CDR3: CGDRARLAKYEQYF; DNA: TGCGGTGATAGGGCGCGGCTAGCCAAATACGAGCAGTACTTC
size: NA; D: NA; J: TRBJ1-1; V: TRBV29-1; CDR3: CSASETTNTEAFF; DNA: TGCAGCGCCTCAGAGACCACGAACACTGAAGCTTTCTTT
size: many; D: TRBD2; J: TRBJ2-1; V: TRBV30; CDR3: CAWRRGGRAFDEQFF; DNA: TGTGCCTGGAGACGCGGCGGGAGGGCCTTCGATGAGCAGTTCTTC
size: NA; D: NA; J: TRBJ2-7; V: TRBV6-1; CDR3: CASNVEGNAQYF; DNA: TGTGCCAGCAATGTGGAAGGCAACGCGCAGTACTTC
size: NA; D: TRBD2; J: TRBJ2-7; V: TRBV6-1; CDR3: CVSSGTSVNGQYF; DNA: TGTGTCAGCAGTGGGACTAGCGTTAACGGGCAGTACTTC
size: NA; D: NA; J: TRBJ2-3; V: TRBV30; CDR3: CAWGWEAGTDTQYF; DNA: TGTGCCTGGGGGTGGGAAGCGGGCACAGATACGCAGTATTTT